A selection of T cell receptor beta chains follows, all from one sample in a study of post-analysis software for immune sequencing data. A single record per CDR3 protein comes from TCRdb applying MiXCR to the PCR reads. The table shows hundreds of thousands of distinct CDR3 sequences, with about 27% occurring only once. Sequencing used blood. These receptors all come from a girl under 18 with multiple sclerosis. CDR3s include the opening cysteine and the closing phenylalanine or tryptophan. Each record gives: D gene, J gene, clone size, V gene, CDR3 protein, CDR3 DNA. D genes are given only for firm matches. Not every row has a clone size; where given, it reads once, few, many or a size class.

d_call: TRBD2; j_call: TRBJ2-5; clone_size: NA; v_call: TRBV3-1; cdr3_aa: CASSQGGRAGMKETQYF; cdr3_nt: TGTGCCAGCAGCCAAGGGGGGAGGGCCGGAATGAAAGAGACCCAGTACTTC
d_call: TRBD1; j_call: TRBJ1-1; clone_size: NA; v_call: TRBV29-1; cdr3_aa: CSVTGAGNTEAFF; cdr3_nt: TGCAGCGTAACAGGGGCAGGGAACACTGAAGCTTTCTTT
d_call: NA; j_call: TRBJ2-5; clone_size: NA; v_call: TRBV20-1; cdr3_aa: CSAQERTQYF; cdr3_nt: TGCAGTGCCCAAGAGAGAACCCAGTACTTC
d_call: TRBD1; j_call: TRBJ2-7; clone_size: few; v_call: TRBV7-9; cdr3_aa: CASSARWGTGSYEQYF; cdr3_nt: TGTGCCAGCAGCGCTCGCTGGGGGACAGGGTCCTACGAGCAGTACTTC
d_call: TRBD2; j_call: TRBJ2-1; clone_size: NA; v_call: TRBV20-1; cdr3_aa: CSASHQRGAANEQFF; cdr3_nt: TGCAGTGCGTCCCATCAGCGGGGGGCCGCCAATGAGCAGTTCTTC
d_call: NA; j_call: TRBJ2-7; clone_size: NA; v_call: TRBV20-1; cdr3_aa: CSASRVNLYEQYF; cdr3_nt: TGCAGTGCTAGCAGGGTAAACCTCTACGAGCAGTACTTC
d_call: TRBD2; j_call: TRBJ2-7; clone_size: few; v_call: TRBV4-1; cdr3_aa: CASSPTSGNSYEQYF; cdr3_nt: TGCGCCAGCAGCCCCACTAGCGGGAACTCCTACGAGCAGTACTTC
d_call: NA; j_call: TRBJ1-6; clone_size: once; v_call: TRBV5-6; cdr3_aa: CASSLRAGGENSPLHF; cdr3_nt: TGTGCCAGCAGCTTGCGCGCCGGCGGGGAGAATTCACCCCTCCACTTT
d_call: NA; j_call: TRBJ2-1; clone_size: few; v_call: TRBV20-1; cdr3_aa: CSARKREQFF; cdr3_nt: TGCAGTGCTAGAAAACGTGAGCAGTTCTTC
d_call: NA; j_call: TRBJ2-7; clone_size: NA; v_call: TRBV16; cdr3_aa: CASSRQATSYEQYF; cdr3_nt: TGTGCCAGCAGCCGACAGGCGACTTCCTACGAGCAGTACTTC
d_call: NA; j_call: TRBJ2-5; clone_size: many; v_call: TRBV9; cdr3_aa: CASSVGGGETQYF; cdr3_nt: TGTGCCAGCAGCGTAGGTGGCGGTGAGACCCAGTACTTC
d_call: NA; j_call: TRBJ1-6; clone_size: NA; v_call: TRBV27; cdr3_aa: CASSVTVSVMSPLHF; cdr3_nt: TGTGCCAGCAGTGTCACAGTCAGTGTGATGTCACCCCTCCACTTT
d_call: TRBD2; j_call: TRBJ2-3; clone_size: NA; v_call: TRBV7-2; cdr3_aa: CAGRRGGSTDTQYF; cdr3_nt: TGTGCCGGCCGGCGGGGAGGGTCCACAGATACGCAGTATTTT
d_call: TRBD2; j_call: TRBJ2-7; clone_size: NA; v_call: TRBV6-5; cdr3_aa: CASRLKGLAFTEQYF; cdr3_nt: TGTGCCAGCAGACTCAAGGGACTAGCCTTCACCGAGCAGTACTTC
d_call: TRBD1; j_call: TRBJ1-2; clone_size: NA; v_call: TRBV24-1; cdr3_aa: CATSDRGQGKGYTF; cdr3_nt: TGTGCCACCAGTGACCGCGGACAGGGGAAGGGCTACACCTTC
d_call: NA; j_call: TRBJ2-7; clone_size: NA; v_call: TRBV5-1; cdr3_aa: CASSLGLPNYEQYF; cdr3_nt: TGCGCCAGCAGCTTAGGACTACCCAACTACGAGCAGTACTTC
d_call: TRBD1; j_call: TRBJ1-6; clone_size: NA; v_call: TRBV27; cdr3_aa: CASSFWDRGSYNSPLHF; cdr3_nt: TGTGCCAGCAGTTTCTGGGACAGGGGGTCCTATAATTCACCCCTCCACTTT
d_call: TRBD2; j_call: TRBJ2-2; clone_size: once; v_call: TRBV7-9; cdr3_aa: CASPKGGAPNTGELFF; cdr3_nt: TGTGCCAGCCCAAAGGGAGGGGCGCCGAACACCGGGGAGCTGTTTTTT
d_call: TRBD1; j_call: TRBJ2-5; clone_size: NA; v_call: TRBV5-1; cdr3_aa: CASTPQGASQETQYF; cdr3_nt: TGCGCCAGCACACCCCAGGGGGCTAGCCAAGAGACCCAGTACTTC
d_call: TRBD1; j_call: TRBJ1-5; clone_size: NA; v_call: TRBV11-2; cdr3_aa: CASSTGDYSNQPQHF; cdr3_nt: TGTGCCAGCAGCACAGGGGACTATAGCAATCAGCCCCAGCATTTT
d_call: NA; j_call: TRBJ2-1; clone_size: NA; v_call: TRBV20-1; cdr3_aa: CSATMAISYNEQFF; cdr3_nt: TGCAGTGCCACCATGGCAATCTCCTACAATGAGCAGTTCTTC
d_call: NA; j_call: TRBJ2-4; clone_size: NA; v_call: TRBV3-1; cdr3_aa: CASSPWGGLNENIQYF; cdr3_nt: TGTGCCAGCAGCCCCTGGGGGGGGCTTAATGAAAACATTCAGTACTTC
d_call: NA; j_call: TRBJ1-4; clone_size: few; v_call: TRBV15; cdr3_aa: CATSRDGSGGEKLFF; cdr3_nt: TGTGCCACCAGCAGAGACGGGAGTGGGGGTGAAAAACTGTTTTTT
d_call: NA; j_call: TRBJ2-1; clone_size: many; v_call: TRBV29-1; cdr3_aa: CSVGWWNEQFF; cdr3_nt: TGCAGCGTGGGGTGGTGGAATGAGCAGTTCTTC
d_call: NA; j_call: TRBJ1-6; clone_size: few; v_call: TRBV3-1; cdr3_aa: CASSRQSSPLHF; cdr3_nt: TGTGCCAGCAGCCGACAGAGTTCACCCCTCCACTTT
d_call: NA; j_call: TRBJ2-3; clone_size: few; v_call: TRBV20-1; cdr3_aa: CRDGRNTDTQYF; cdr3_nt: TGCAGGGACGGAAGGAACACAGATACGCAGTATTTT
d_call: TRBD1; j_call: TRBJ2-5; clone_size: many; v_call: TRBV6-5; cdr3_aa: CASSLGQGGTQYF; cdr3_nt: TGTGCCAGCAGTCTCGGACAGGGCGGGACCCAGTACTTC
d_call: NA; j_call: TRBJ2-7; clone_size: few; v_call: TRBV6-5; cdr3_aa: CASSYGGRGEQYF; cdr3_nt: TGTGCCAGCAGTTACGGTGGGCGTGGCGAGCAGTACTTC
d_call: TRBD2; j_call: TRBJ2-5; clone_size: NA; v_call: TRBV20-1; cdr3_aa: CSDRLSSGGETQYF; cdr3_nt: TGCAGCGACAGGCTTTCTAGCGGGGGAGAGACCCAGTACTTC